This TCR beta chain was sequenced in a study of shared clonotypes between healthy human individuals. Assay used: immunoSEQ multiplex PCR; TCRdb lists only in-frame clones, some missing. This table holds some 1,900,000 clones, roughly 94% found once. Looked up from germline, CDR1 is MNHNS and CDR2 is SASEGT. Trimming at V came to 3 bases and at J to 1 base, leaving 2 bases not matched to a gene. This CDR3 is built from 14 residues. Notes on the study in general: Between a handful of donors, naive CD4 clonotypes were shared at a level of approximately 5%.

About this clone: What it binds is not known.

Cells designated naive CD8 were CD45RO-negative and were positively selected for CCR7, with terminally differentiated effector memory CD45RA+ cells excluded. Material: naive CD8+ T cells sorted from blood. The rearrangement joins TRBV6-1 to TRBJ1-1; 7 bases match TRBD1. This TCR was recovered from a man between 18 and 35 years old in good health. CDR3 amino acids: CASSETGPNTEAFF. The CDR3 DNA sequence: TGTGCCAGCAGTGAGACAGGGCCGAACACTGAAGCTTTCTTT.